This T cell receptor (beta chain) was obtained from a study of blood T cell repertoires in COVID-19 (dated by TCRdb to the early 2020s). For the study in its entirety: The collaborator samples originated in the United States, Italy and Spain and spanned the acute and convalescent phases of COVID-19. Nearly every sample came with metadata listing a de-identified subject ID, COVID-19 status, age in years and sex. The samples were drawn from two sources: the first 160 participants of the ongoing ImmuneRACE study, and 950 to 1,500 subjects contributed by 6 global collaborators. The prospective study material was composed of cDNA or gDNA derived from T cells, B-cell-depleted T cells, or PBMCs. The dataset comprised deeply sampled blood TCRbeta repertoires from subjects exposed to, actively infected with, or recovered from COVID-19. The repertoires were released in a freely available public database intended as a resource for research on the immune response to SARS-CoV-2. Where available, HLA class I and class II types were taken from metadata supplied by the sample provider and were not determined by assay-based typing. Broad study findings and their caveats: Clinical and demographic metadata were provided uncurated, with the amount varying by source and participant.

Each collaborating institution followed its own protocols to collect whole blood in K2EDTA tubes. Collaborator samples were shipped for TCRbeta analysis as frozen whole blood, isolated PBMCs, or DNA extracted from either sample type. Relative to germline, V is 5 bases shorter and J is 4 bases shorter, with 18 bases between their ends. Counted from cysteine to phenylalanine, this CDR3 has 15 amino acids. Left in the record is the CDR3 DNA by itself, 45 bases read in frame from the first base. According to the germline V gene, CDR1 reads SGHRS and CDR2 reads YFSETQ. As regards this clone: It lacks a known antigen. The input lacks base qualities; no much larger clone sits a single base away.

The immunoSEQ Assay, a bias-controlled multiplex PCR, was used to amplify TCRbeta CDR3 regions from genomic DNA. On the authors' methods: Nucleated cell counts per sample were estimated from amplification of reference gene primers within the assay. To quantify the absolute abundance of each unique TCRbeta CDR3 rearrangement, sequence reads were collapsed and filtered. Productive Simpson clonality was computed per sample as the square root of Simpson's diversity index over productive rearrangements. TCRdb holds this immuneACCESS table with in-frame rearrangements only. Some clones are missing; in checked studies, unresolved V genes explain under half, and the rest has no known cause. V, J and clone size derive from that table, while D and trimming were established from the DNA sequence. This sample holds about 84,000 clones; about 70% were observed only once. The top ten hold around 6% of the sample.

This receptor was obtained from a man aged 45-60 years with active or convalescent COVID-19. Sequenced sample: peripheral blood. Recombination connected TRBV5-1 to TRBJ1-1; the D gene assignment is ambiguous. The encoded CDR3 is CASSVSVSGFTEAFF. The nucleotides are TGCGCCAGCAGTGTAAGCGTGTCGGGTTTCACTGAAGCTTTCTTT.